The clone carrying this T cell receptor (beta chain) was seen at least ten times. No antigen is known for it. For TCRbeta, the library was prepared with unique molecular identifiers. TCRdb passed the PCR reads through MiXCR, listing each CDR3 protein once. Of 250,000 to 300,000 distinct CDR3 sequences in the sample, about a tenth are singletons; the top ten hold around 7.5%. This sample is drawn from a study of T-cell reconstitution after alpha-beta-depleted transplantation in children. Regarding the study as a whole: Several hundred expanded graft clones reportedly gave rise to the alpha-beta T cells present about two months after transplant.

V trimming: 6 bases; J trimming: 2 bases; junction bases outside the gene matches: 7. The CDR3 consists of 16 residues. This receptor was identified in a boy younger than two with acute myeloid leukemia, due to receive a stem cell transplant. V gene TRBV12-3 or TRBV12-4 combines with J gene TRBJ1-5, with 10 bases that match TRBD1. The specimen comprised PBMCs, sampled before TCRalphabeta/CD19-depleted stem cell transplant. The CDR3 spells CASRKRQGAGNQPQHF. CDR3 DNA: TGTGCCAGCAGAAAACGACAGGGGGCTGGCAATCAGCCCCAGCATTTT.